A selection of T cell receptor beta chains follows, all from one sample in a study of blood T cell repertoires in COVID-19. Some clones are missing from TCRdb's copy, which holds only in-frame ones; the method was immunoSEQ multiplex PCR. The table lists hundreds of thousands of clones, around four fifths of them singletons. Sequencing used peripheral blood. Every receptor here comes from a woman of 80 years or more with active or convalescent COVID-19. Each CDR3 is given with its conserved first and last residue. D genes are given only for firm matches. A clone size is listed for some rows: how often the clone was seen (once, few, many), or a class if it is expanded.

j_call | d_call | clone_size | v_call | cdr3_aa | cdr3_nt
TRBJ2-5 | TRBD2 | . | TRBV28 | CASTLGASGGEETQYF | TGTGCCAGCACCTTAGGGGCTAGCGGGGGGGAGGAGACCCAGTACTTC
TRBJ1-5 | TRBD1 | . | TRBV27 | CASSCLYDRQGVARCQPQHF | TGTGCCAGCAGTTGCCTTTACGACCGACAGGGGGTGGCTCGTTGCCAGCCCCAGCATTTT
TRBJ2-2 | . | few | TRBV7-3 | CASSTIPPQGGYGGELFF | TGTGCCAGCAGCACCATTCCCCCCCAGGGGGGTTACGGCGGGGAGCTGTTTTTT
TRBJ2-3 | . | . | TRBV20-1 | CSASGAELDTQYF | TGCAGTGCTAGTGGTGCGGAATTAGATACGCAGTATTTT
TRBJ1-2 | . | . | TRBV4-1 | CASSQENSTPEGYTF | TGCGCCAGCAGCCAAGAGAATAGCACACCGGAAGGCTACACCTTC
TRBJ2-1 | . | . | TRBV5-4 | CASSTGLDSYNEQFF | TGTGCCAGCAGTACAGGGCTCGACTCCTACAATGAGCAGTTCTTC
TRBJ1-5 | . | . | TRBV30 | CAFGAGGNQPQHF | TGTGCCTTCGGGGCGGGGGGCAATCAGCCCCAGCATTTT
TRBJ2-5 | TRBD1 | . | TRBV5-1 | CASSLGAGGFETQYF | TGCGCCAGCAGCTTGGGGGCAGGGGGTTTCGAGACCCAGTACTTC
TRBJ2-3 | TRBD2 | . | TRBV7-2 | CASILAAGGPIDTQYF | TGTGCCAGCATCCTGGCGGCGGGGGGGCCAATAGATACGCAGTATTTT
TRBJ1-5 | . | . | TRBV7-8 | CASSLFQGLNQPQHF | TGTGCCAGCAGCTTGTTTCAGGGTCTCAATCAGCCCCAGCATTTT
TRBJ1-2 | . | . | TRBV28 | CASSSGSSLRGYTF | TGTGCCAGCAGTTCCGGGTCCAGTCTACGTGGCTACACCTTC
TRBJ2-3 | . | . | TRBV21-1 | CARIRWGLAESRTFTDTQYF | TGTGCCAGGATACGATGGGGACTAGCGGAATCCAGAACCTTCACAGATACGCAGTATTTT
TRBJ2-3 | TRBD2 | once | TRBV4-2 | CASSQTSGFTDTQYF | TGTGCCAGCAGCCAAACTAGCGGGTTCACAGATACGCAGTATTTT
TRBJ2-7 | . | . | TRBV2 | CASRPTGMGFHEQYF | TGTGCCAGCAGGCCCACAGGGATGGGGTTCCACGAGCAGTACTTC
TRBJ2-3 | . | . | TRBV5-1 | CASSLGQGLPTDTQYF | TGCGCCAGCAGCTTGGGCCAGGGACTCCCCACAGATACGCAGTATTTT
TRBJ1-1 | TRBD1 | . | TRBV6-2/TRBV6-3 | CASSYRQGRGTEAFF | TGTGCCAGCAGTTACCGACAGGGGAGGGGCACTGAAGCTTTCTTT
TRBJ2-5 | . | . | TRBV3-1/TRBV3-2 | CASSQSIATQYF | TGTGCCAGCAGCCAATCCATAGCGACCCAGTACTTC
TRBJ1-3 | TRBD1 | . | TRBV7-9 | CASSLTGGTGNTIYF | TGTGCCAGCAGCTTGACAGGGGGCACTGGAAACACCATATATTTT
TRBJ2-4 | TRBD1 | few | TRBV6-6 | CASSREGAKIPRQYF | TGTGCCAGCAGTCGCGAGGGGGCTAAGATTCCTAGACAGTACTTC
TRBJ1-2 | . | . | TRBV5-4 | CASSPRRAGYTF | TGTGCCAGCAGCCCACGGAGGGCTGGCTACACCTTC
TRBJ2-5 | TRBD1 | . | TRBV18 | CASSPRQGAEETQYF | TGTGCCAGCTCACCACGACAGGGGGCGGAAGAGACCCAGTACTTC
TRBJ2-1 | . | . | TRBV11-2 | CASSFSGGTYNEQFF | TGTGCCAGCAGCTTCTCTGGCGGTACCTACAATGAGCAGTTCTTC
TRBJ2-2 | TRBD1 | . | TRBV11-2 | CASRQGVVNTGELFF | TGTGCCTCACGACAGGGGGTCGTTAACACCGGGGAGCTGTTTTTT
TRBJ2-3 | . | . | TRBV7-2 | CATSGDTVFTDTQYF | TGTGCCACCTCCGGGGACACCGTTTTCACAGATACGCAGTATTTT
TRBJ2-7 | TRBD2 | . | TRBV4-3 | CASSQGAGSSYEQYF | TGCGCCAGCAGCCAAGGAGCGGGGAGCTCCTACGAGCAGTACTTC
TRBJ2-1 | TRBD2 | . | TRBV9 | CASSTAGDSYNEQFF | TGTGCCAGCAGCACAGCGGGGGACTCCTACAATGAGCAGTTCTTC
TRBJ1-1 | . | . | TRBV30 | CASPGRGASDEAFF | TGTGCCTCCCCAGGGAGGGGGGCAAGCGATGAAGCTTTCTTT
TRBJ2-3 | TRBD1 | . | TRBV6-2/TRBV6-3 | CASSYWAGGYSTDTQYF | TGTGCCAGCAGTTATTGGGCAGGGGGATATAGCACAGATACGCAGTATTTT
TRBJ1-5 | . | . | TRBV18 | CASSPTTGNQPQHF | TGTGCCAGCTCACCAACGACAGGAAATCAGCCCCAGCATTTT
TRBJ1-4 | TRBD1 | . | TRBV28 | CASSPPPTGDEKLFF | TGTGCCAGCAGTCCCCCCCCGACAGGGGACGAAAAACTGTTTTTT
TRBJ2-2 | TRBD2 | . | TRBV29-1 | CSAKGLAGGPTGELFF | TGCAGCGCCAAGGGATTAGCGGGAGGGCCGACCGGGGAGCTGTTTTTT
TRBJ1-1 | TRBD1 | . | TRBV18 | CASSPLRQGRDPEAFF | TGTGCCAGCTCACCACTCAGACAGGGTAGGGACCCTGAAGCTTTCTTT